This is a list of T cell receptor beta chains from one sample in a study of shared clonotypes between healthy human individuals. Assay used: immunoSEQ multiplex PCR; TCRdb lists only in-frame clones, some missing. The sample carries roughly 2.5 million clones, approximately 90% recorded once. Input material: naive CD4+ T cells sorted from blood. The receptors here all came from a young man in good health. Both conserved end residues are part of each CDR3. Each record gives: D gene, V gene, clone size, CDR3 protein. D genes are given only for firm matches. Some rows have no size entry. The others give once, few or many, or a class for an expanded clone.

>NA|TRBV2|NA
CASSVVGYNEKLFF
>NA|TRBV5-6|NA
CASSLGATSSGNTIYF
>NA|TRBV5-4|once
CASSRNVQETQYF
>TRBD1|TRBV7-9|few
CATQTGGNSPLHF
>NA|TRBV5-6|NA
CASSSLSSTNEKLFF
>NA|TRBV19|NA
CASSKNLAVDTQYF
>NA|TRBV18|NA
CASSPPVRPFEDTEAFF
>NA|TRBV27|NA
CASRGVMTDTQYF
>NA|TRBV10-1|NA
CASSENVDQPQHF
>NA|TRBV6-1|NA
CASSEVNEQYF
>TRBD1|TRBV19|few
CASKGGRADYLEKLFF
>NA|TRBV20-1|NA
CSALARAEAFF
>NA|TRBV7-7|NA
CASSLGLAVGNEQFF
>TRBD1|TRBV29-1|NA
CSGGTGVSQETQYF
>NA|TRBV28|NA
CASSSPGTQTNNSPLHF
>NA|TRBV5-1|NA
CASSRDPSGNTIYF
>TRBD1|TRBV10-3|NA
CAISESNIRTGVAPTDTQYF
>TRBD2|TRBV5-8|NA
CASSTGLAGNQETQYF
>TRBD1|TRBV28|once
CASSFDRGNTEAFF
>TRBD2|TRBV6-5|NA
CASTGGETGANVLTF
>NA|TRBV30|NA
CAWSVRGSYNEQFF
>NA|TRBV5-6|NA
CASSLRGATYTQYF
>NA|TRBV28|NA
CASRGSGGVETQYF
>NA|TRBV2|NA
CASSEDLNVLTF
>NA|TRBV5-4|NA
CASSLDSRGVGELFF
>NA|TRBV27|NA
CASSAVAQSYEQYF
>NA|TRBV5-1|NA
CASSLGAVQETQYF
>NA|TRBV5-6|NA
CASSLGPNFEAFF
>NA|TRBV27|NA
CASSSSGEGEFF